This T cell receptor (beta chain) was sequenced for a study of cytomegalovirus exposure and HLA in healthy donors. Study-wide findings and caveats: TCR beta chains associated with HLA were, in a later analysis, more clonally expanded than equally common others.

PCR primers comprised 60 Vbeta and 13 Jbeta primers. TCRdb's copy holds only in-frame clones and misses some; the assay was immunoSEQ multiplex PCR. The table has about 120,000 clones, roughly 80% seen once. The CDR3 totals 18 residues. From germline, CDR1 is ENHRY and CDR2 SYGVKD. Trimming removed 0 bases from V and 0 bases from J; junction bases left unmatched: 3. About this clone itself: Its antigen is not known.

Every donor was a healthy person donating bone marrow. The sequencing input was PBMCs. This clonotype was sampled from a woman in her 30s in good health and CMV-seropositive. The chain couples TRBV10-3 to TRBJ2-2, with 11 bases identical to TRBD2. In nucleotides, the CDR3 is TGTGCCATCAGTGAGTCTGGACTAGCGGGCGCGAACACCGGGGAGCTGTTTTTT. Translating it yields CAISESGLAGANTGELFF.